Listed below are T cell receptor beta chains from one sample, sequenced in a study of vaccination and CD4 T cells after COVID-19. Antigens of these TCRs are unknown. TCRdb itself ran the PCR reads through MiXCR, one entry per CDR3 protein. The profile shows 10,000 or so distinct CDR3 sequences, 36% of them singletons. Sequenced material: CD4+ T cells from blood, cultured in vitro. The receptors here all came from a human donor in good health. Both conserved end residues are part of each CDR3. The order of the fields is D gene, J gene, CDR3 length, clone size, V gene, CDR3 protein, CDR3 DNA. D genes are given only for firm matches. The size of a clone is reported for some rows only, either as once, few or many, or as a class for expanded clones.

D gene: NA; J gene: TRBJ1-5; CDR3 length: 16; clone size: few; V gene: TRBV30; CDR3 protein: CAWGPPGSGPGQPQHF; CDR3 DNA: TGTGCCTGGGGTCCCCCAGGTTCCGGGCCAGGTCAGCCCCAGCATTTT
D gene: NA; J gene: TRBJ2-1; CDR3 length: 14; clone size: NA; V gene: TRBV21-1; CDR3 protein: CASSWGRPANEQFF; CDR3 DNA: TGTGCCAGCAGCTGGGGGCGACCTGCCAATGAGCAGTTCTTC
D gene: NA; J gene: TRBJ1-1; CDR3 length: 12; clone size: NA; V gene: TRBV14; CDR3 protein: CASGLLNTEAFF; CDR3 DNA: TGTGCCAGCGGTCTACTGAACACTGAAGCTTTCTTT
D gene: NA; J gene: TRBJ1-5; CDR3 length: 18; clone size: NA; V gene: TRBV15; CDR3 protein: CATSGNPQGSRSNQPQHF; CDR3 DNA: TGTGCCACCAGCGGCAACCCGCAGGGATCTCGAAGCAATCAGCCCCAGCATTTT
D gene: TRBD1; J gene: TRBJ2-3; CDR3 length: 14; clone size: NA; V gene: TRBV19; CDR3 protein: CASRTDRVGDTQYF; CDR3 DNA: TGTGCCAGTAGGACGGACAGGGTCGGAGATACGCAGTATTTT
D gene: TRBD2; J gene: TRBJ2-5; CDR3 length: 13; clone size: NA; V gene: TRBV28; CDR3 protein: CASTAGDLETQYF; CDR3 DNA: TGTGCCAGCACGGCGGGAGATTTGGAGACCCAGTACTTC
D gene: NA; J gene: TRBJ1-1; CDR3 length: 14; clone size: few; V gene: TRBV19; CDR3 protein: CASSIGGGAAEAFF; CDR3 DNA: TGTGCCAGTAGTATAGGAGGGGGGGCTGCTGAAGCTTTCTTT
D gene: NA; J gene: TRBJ1-1; CDR3 length: 14; clone size: few; V gene: TRBV5-4; CDR3 protein: CASRPGPENTEAFF; CDR3 DNA: TGTGCCAGCAGACCGGGCCCTGAGAACACTGAAGCTTTCTTT
D gene: NA; J gene: TRBJ2-7; CDR3 length: 12; clone size: NA; V gene: TRBV6-2/TRBV6-3; CDR3 protein: CASSDGTYEQYF; CDR3 DNA: TGTGCCAGCAGTGACGGGACCTACGAGCAGTACTTC
D gene: NA; J gene: TRBJ2-1; CDR3 length: 15; clone size: few; V gene: TRBV11-3; CDR3 protein: CASSLGGRQVFEQFF; CDR3 DNA: TGTGCCAGCAGCTTAGGAGGCCGACAGGTTTTTGAGCAGTTCTTC
D gene: TRBD2; J gene: TRBJ2-3; CDR3 length: 17; clone size: few; V gene: TRBV28; CDR3 protein: CASSPLLAGDLTDTQYF; CDR3 DNA: TGTGCCAGCAGCCCCTTACTAGCGGGGGATCTCACAGATACGCAGTATTTT
D gene: TRBD1; J gene: TRBJ1-6; CDR3 length: 14; clone size: few; V gene: TRBV2; CDR3 protein: CASSWDRENSPLHF; CDR3 DNA: TGTGCCAGCAGTTGGGACAGGGAGAATTCACCCCTCCACTTT
D gene: NA; J gene: TRBJ1-2; CDR3 length: 13; clone size: few; V gene: TRBV9; CDR3 protein: CASSVGGNTRYTF; CDR3 DNA: TGTGCCAGCAGCGTAGGAGGGAACACCCGCTACACCTTC
D gene: NA; J gene: TRBJ1-1; CDR3 length: 13; clone size: large; V gene: TRBV7-3; CDR3 protein: CASSLDVNTEAFF; CDR3 DNA: TGTGCCAGCAGCTTAGACGTGAACACTGAAGCTTTCTTT
D gene: NA; J gene: TRBJ1-2; CDR3 length: 12; clone size: NA; V gene: TRBV2; CDR3 protein: CASSVQGFGYTF; CDR3 DNA: TGTGCCAGCAGTGTTCAGGGATTTGGCTACACCTTC
D gene: NA; J gene: TRBJ1-1; CDR3 length: 14; clone size: few; V gene: TRBV11-2; CDR3 protein: CASSLVGRNTEAFF; CDR3 DNA: TGTGCCAGCAGCTTAGTGGGCAGGAACACTGAAGCTTTCTTT
D gene: TRBD2; J gene: TRBJ2-3; CDR3 length: 15; clone size: NA; V gene: TRBV28; CDR3 protein: CASSPAGPSTDTQYF; CDR3 DNA: TGTGCCAGCAGTCCAGCGGGACCCAGCACAGATACGCAGTATTTT
D gene: NA; J gene: TRBJ2-1; CDR3 length: 14; clone size: few; V gene: TRBV16; CDR3 protein: CASSQSVGSIEQFF; CDR3 DNA: TGTGCCAGCAGCCAATCGGTCGGGAGTATTGAGCAGTTCTTC
D gene: TRBD2; J gene: TRBJ2-5; CDR3 length: 13; clone size: NA; V gene: TRBV20-1; CDR3 protein: CSARDPAGETQYF; CDR3 DNA: TGCAGTGCTAGAGATCCAGCGGGGGAGACCCAGTACTTC
D gene: NA; J gene: TRBJ1-1; CDR3 length: 15; clone size: NA; V gene: TRBV11-2; CDR3 protein: CASSPGLPRGTEAFF; CDR3 DNA: TGTGCCAGCAGCCCTGGACTTCCCCGGGGCACTGAAGCTTTCTTT
D gene: NA; J gene: TRBJ2-1; CDR3 length: 12; clone size: large; V gene: TRBV20-1; CDR3 protein: CSATSGVNEQFF; CDR3 DNA: TGCAGTGCGACGTCAGGGGTCAATGAGCAGTTCTTC
D gene: NA; J gene: TRBJ2-6; CDR3 length: 15; clone size: NA; V gene: TRBV5-1; CDR3 protein: CASSFANSGANVLTF; CDR3 DNA: TGCGCCAGCAGCTTCGCTAACTCTGGGGCCAACGTCCTGACTTTC
D gene: TRBD2; J gene: TRBJ2-2; CDR3 length: 19; clone size: NA; V gene: TRBV7-2; CDR3 protein: CASSLIVVGGRLNTGELFF; CDR3 DNA: TGTGCCAGCAGCTTAATTGTCGTCGGCGGGAGGCTCAACACCGGGGAGCTGTTTTTT
D gene: NA; J gene: TRBJ1-5; CDR3 length: 13; clone size: NA; V gene: TRBV20-1; CDR3 protein: CSARESGLQPQHF; CDR3 DNA: TGCAGTGCTAGAGAATCAGGGCTGCAGCCCCAGCATTTT
D gene: NA; J gene: TRBJ1-5; CDR3 length: 13; clone size: few; V gene: TRBV20-1; CDR3 protein: CSAREGAEQPQHF; CDR3 DNA: TGCAGTGCTAGAGAGGGGGCTGAGCAGCCCCAGCATTTT
D gene: NA; J gene: TRBJ2-3; CDR3 length: 14; clone size: NA; V gene: TRBV20-1; CDR3 protein: CSARVEGGTDTQYF; CDR3 DNA: TGCAGTGCTAGAGTGGAGGGAGGCACAGATACGCAGTATTTT
D gene: NA; J gene: TRBJ1-3; CDR3 length: 15; clone size: few; V gene: TRBV7-8; CDR3 protein: CASSLRREEGNTIYF; CDR3 DNA: TGTGCCAGCAGCTTAAGAAGGGAGGAAGGAAACACCATATATTTT
D gene: TRBD2; J gene: TRBJ2-1; CDR3 length: 16; clone size: few; V gene: TRBV27; CDR3 protein: CASSHLILGLPHEQFF; CDR3 DNA: TGTGCCAGCAGCCACCTCATATTGGGACTACCTCATGAGCAGTTCTTC
D gene: NA; J gene: TRBJ1-5; CDR3 length: 12; clone size: NA; V gene: TRBV18; CDR3 protein: CASSPPNQPQHF; CDR3 DNA: TGTGCCAGCTCACCACCAAATCAGCCCCAGCATTTT
D gene: TRBD1; J gene: TRBJ1-3; CDR3 length: 16; clone size: NA; V gene: TRBV6-1; CDR3 protein: CVSSDNRGSSGNTIYF; CDR3 DNA: TGTGTCAGCAGTGATAACAGGGGGAGCTCTGGAAACACCATATATTTT
D gene: TRBD1; J gene: TRBJ2-1; CDR3 length: 15; clone size: few; V gene: TRBV20-1; CDR3 protein: CSASAGTGGYNEQFF; CDR3 DNA: TGCAGTGCTAGTGCGGGGACAGGGGGCTACAATGAGCAGTTCTTC
D gene: NA; J gene: TRBJ2-7; CDR3 length: 15; clone size: few; V gene: TRBV7-2; CDR3 protein: CASSYAGVPSYEQYF; CDR3 DNA: TGTGCCAGCAGCTACGCAGGGGTTCCCTCCTACGAGCAGTACTTC
D gene: NA; J gene: TRBJ1-1; CDR3 length: 15; clone size: NA; V gene: TRBV7-2; CDR3 protein: CASSLLPPTGTEAFF; CDR3 DNA: TGTGCCAGCAGCTTACTCCCCCCGACTGGGACTGAAGCTTTCTTT
D gene: NA; J gene: TRBJ1-2; CDR3 length: 14; clone size: NA; V gene: TRBV5-1; CDR3 protein: CASSVRDGNYGYTF; CDR3 DNA: TGCGCCAGCAGCGTGCGGGACGGCAACTATGGCTACACCTTC
D gene: NA; J gene: TRBJ1-3; CDR3 length: 16; clone size: medium-sized; V gene: TRBV7-6; CDR3 protein: CASSLSLVGTSARLYF; CDR3 DNA: TGTGCCAGCAGCTTAAGTTTGGTGGGGACATCGGCGAGGTTGTATTTT
D gene: NA; J gene: TRBJ2-3; CDR3 length: 12; clone size: NA; V gene: TRBV12-3/TRBV12-4; CDR3 protein: CASSQSTDTQYF; CDR3 DNA: TGTGCCAGCAGTCAGAGCACAGATACGCAGTATTTT
D gene: TRBD1; J gene: TRBJ1-5; CDR3 length: 14; clone size: medium-sized; V gene: TRBV7-9; CDR3 protein: CASSLTGRDQPQHF; CDR3 DNA: TGTGCCAGCAGCCTGACAGGGAGGGATCAGCCCCAGCATTTT
D gene: NA; J gene: TRBJ2-2; CDR3 length: 15; clone size: NA; V gene: TRBV5-4; CDR3 protein: CASSYGTGNTGELFF; CDR3 DNA: TGTGCCAGCAGCTACGGGACGGGCAACACCGGGGAGCTGTTTTTT
D gene: TRBD1; J gene: TRBJ1-1; CDR3 length: 14; clone size: few; V gene: TRBV7-2; CDR3 protein: CASRPMQGVAEAFF; CDR3 DNA: TGTGCCAGCAGACCTATGCAGGGGGTCGCTGAAGCTTTCTTT
D gene: TRBD2; J gene: TRBJ2-1; CDR3 length: 20; clone size: NA; V gene: TRBV7-6; CDR3 protein: CASSFSLPPWVVSGTNEQFF; CDR3 DNA: TGTGCCAGCAGCTTTTCTCTCCCTCCCTGGGTTGTTAGCGGGACCAATGAGCAGTTCTTC
D gene: NA; J gene: TRBJ2-7; CDR3 length: 15; clone size: large; V gene: TRBV7-2; CDR3 protein: CASSRTWDTSYEQYF; CDR3 DNA: TGTGCCAGCAGCCGCACCTGGGACACGTCCTACGAGCAGTACTTC